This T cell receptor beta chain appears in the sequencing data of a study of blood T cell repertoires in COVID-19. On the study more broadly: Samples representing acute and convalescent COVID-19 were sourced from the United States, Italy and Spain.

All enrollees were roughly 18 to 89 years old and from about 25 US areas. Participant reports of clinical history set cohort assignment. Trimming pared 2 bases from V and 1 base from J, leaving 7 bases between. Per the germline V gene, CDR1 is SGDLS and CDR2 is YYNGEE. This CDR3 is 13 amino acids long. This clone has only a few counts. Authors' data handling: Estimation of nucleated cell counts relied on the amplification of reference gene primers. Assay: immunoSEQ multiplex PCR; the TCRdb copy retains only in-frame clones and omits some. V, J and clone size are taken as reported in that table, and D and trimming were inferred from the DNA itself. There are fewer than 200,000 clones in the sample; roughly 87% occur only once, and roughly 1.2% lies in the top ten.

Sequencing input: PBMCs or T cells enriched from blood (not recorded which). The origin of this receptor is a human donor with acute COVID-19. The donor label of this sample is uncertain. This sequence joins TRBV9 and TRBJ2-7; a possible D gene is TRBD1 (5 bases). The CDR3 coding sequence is TGTGCCAGCAGCGTTGACAGTTCCTACGAGCAGTACTTC. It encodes CASSVDSSYEQYF.